This T cell receptor beta chain was sequenced during a study of prognosis after radiotherapy for stage I lung cancer. Study-wide context: Newly diagnosed primary stage I lung tumors were present in 13 to 15 patients, and oligometastatic NSCLC after surgical resection of the primary tumor was present in several patients.

Germline CDR1 reads LNHDA; CDR2 reads SQIVND (reference sequence). V was trimmed by 4 bases and J by 12 bases, leaving 19 bases between them. CDR3 length equals 15 residues. Peripheral blood samples of six milliliters were drawn at each of two time points. With two-round multiplex PCR, TCR beta CDR3 sequences were amplified from genomic DNA. Used in first-round PCR were primers specific to each TRBV and TRBJ gene. It was universal primers that the second PCR round used. MiXCR, run by TCRdb on the multiplex PCR reads, gives a single entry per CDR3 protein. The sample comprises almost 40,000 distinct CDR3 sequences, approximately 25% of which are singletons, and 20% to 25% rests with the top ten.

The clonotype was recovered from a donor over 45 with non-small cell lung cancer. This sample comprised PBMCs, obtained before or after stereotactic body radiation therapy (not recorded which). This rearrangement joins TRBV19 to TRBJ1-6; D is ambiguous. The CDR3 DNA reads TGTGCCAGTAGTAAGGACGGTGGAGCGTTAAGACCCCTCCACTTT. Protein sequence: CASSKDGGALRPLHF.